These 20 T cell receptor beta chains were sequenced from one sample in a study of T cells expressing NK-cell markers (TCRdb year 2020). Libraries were prepared through 5' RACE. TCRdb lists the instrument as Illumina HiSeq 2000. TCRdb reprocessed the sequencing reads and holds a single record per CDR3 protein sequence, with no DNA. This sample's clone table shows 350,000 to 450,000 distinct CDR3 sequences. The ten largest clones represent around 5.3% of the sample. Material for sequencing was blood T cells: a sorted CD56 or NKG2C T cell subset, CD4+ or CD8+ T cells, or bulk PBMC T cells (not recorded which). Receptors were obtained from a man between 18 and 69 years old in good health.

This chain links TRBV10-3 with TRBJ1-2; TCRdb selects TRBD1, and the lack of DNA leaves this call unchecked. Germline CDR1 is ENHRY and CDR2 is SYGVKD. The CDR3 sequence is 14 residues long. The CDR3 sequence is CAIRAGTGTYGYTF.

V is TRBV5-8 and J is TRBJ2-1; TCRdb calls TRBD1, which cannot be checked without DNA. CDR3 length: 15 residues. CDR1 and CDR2 (germline): SGHTS, YDEGEE. CDR3 loop: CASSPERTGQNEQFF.

V usage is TRBV5-6 and J usage is TRBJ2-1; TCRdb indicates TRBD2, and absent DNA this call remains unverified. Germline V gene data show CDR1 as SGHDT and CDR2 as YYEEEE. This CDR3 has 14 residues. CDR3 amino acids: CASSLGWRGGEQFF.

The chain recombines TRBV28 with TRBJ1-3. CDR3 size: 16 residues. The germline gives CDR1 MDHEN, CDR2 SYDVKM. The CDR3 sequence is CASSLRAVTSGNTIYF.

V usage is TRBV29-1 and J usage is TRBJ1-1. The CDR3 is 13 residues long. Germline loops: CDR1 SQVTM, CDR2 ANQGSEA. The CDR3 region is CSVVTYRDTEAFF.

CDR3 region: CATSSGGRYYNEQFF. This rearrangement joins TRBV24-1 to TRBJ2-1; with no DNA, the TCRdb D assignment of TRBD2 cannot be verified. Germline loops: CDR1 KGHDR, CDR2 SFDVKD. This CDR3 contains 15 residues.

This rearrangement joins TRBV5-4 to TRBJ2-3; TCRdb's D call of TRBD1 is untestable without DNA. Germline V gene data show CDR1 as SGHNT and CDR2 as YYREEE (reference sequence). This CDR3 is built from 19 residues. The CDR3 reads CASSLGGGQGSLSTDTQYF.

V gene TRBV7-2 combines with J gene TRBJ2-1; TCRdb picks TRBD2, but there is no DNA to check that call. In germline, CDR1 is SGHTA, CDR2 FQGNSA. This CDR3 region has 18 residues. CDR3: CASSSFPRGGGPYNEQFF.

The J gene is TRBJ1-2, the V gene TRBV7-9; TCRdb calls TRBD1, which cannot be checked without DNA. The CDR3 is made up of 15 amino acids. Germline lookup yields CDR1 SEHNR and CDR2 FQNEAQ (reference sequence). The CDR3 protein is CASSFSGTGFLGYTF.

The chain couples TRBV6-1 to TRBJ2-3; TCRdb's D call, TRBD2, is unchecked because there is no DNA. The CDR3 is 19 amino acids. Germline CDR1 is MNHNS and CDR2 is SASEGT. CDR3 in amino acids: CASSPRRLAGAASTDTQYF.

This rearrangement joins TRBV19 to TRBJ2-2. The CDR3 is made up of 13 amino acids. Germline loops: CDR1 LNHDA, CDR2 SQIVND (reference sequence). The CDR3 spells CASIRGNTGELFF.

This chain uses TRBV2 with TRBJ2-3; TCRdb returns TRBD1, unconfirmable since there is no DNA. The CDR3 extends over 15 amino acids. Germline lookup yields CDR1 SNHLY and CDR2 FYNNEI. The CDR3 sequence is CASTRSGGRTDTQYF.

The chain links TRBV12-3 or TRBV12-4 to TRBJ1-1; TCRdb picks TRBD1, but there is no DNA to check that call. CDR3 length: 14 amino acids. This CDR3 reads CASSLTVRNTEAFF.

The chain recombines TRBV25-1 with TRBJ2-2; the D gene TCRdb calls, TRBD1, cannot be checked with no DNA. The CDR3 extends over 17 amino acids. Germline V CDR1 and CDR2: MGHDK, SYGVNS. The CDR3 region is CASSGGSRTGITGELFF. Looking up the rest from reference TRBV25-1 and TRBJ2-2 gives the full variable domain: EADIYQTPRYLVIGTGKKITLECSQTMGHDKMYWYQQDPGMELHLIHYSYGVNSTEKGDLSSESTVSRIRTEHFPLTLESARPSHTSQYLCASSGGSRTGITGELFFGEGSRLTVL.

This chain joins TRBV5-1 and TRBJ1-1; TCRdb designates TRBD1, a call that cannot be tested without DNA. This CDR3 comprises 16 residues. Germline CDR1 and CDR2: SGHRS and YFSETQ. CDR3 sequence reads: CASSPGTAPMNTEAFF.

The genes are TRBV3-1 and TRBJ1-1; TCRdb gives TRBD1 as the D gene, but with no DNA this cannot be confirmed. Germline-derived CDR1 and CDR2 are LGHDT and YNNKEL (reference sequence). CDR3 size: 14 residues. The CDR3 loop is CASSQELTGGRAFF.

The chain carries TRBV6-1 and TRBJ2-7; TCRdb designates TRBD1, a call that cannot be tested without DNA. Per germline, CDR1 MNHNS and CDR2 SASEGT. The CDR3 extends over 18 amino acids. CDR3 sequence reads: CASSEGVWDNGASYEQYF.

This chain connects TRBV4-2 to TRBJ2-7; no DNA is available, so the TRBD1 call from TCRdb remains unchecked. The germline CDR1 and CDR2 sequences are LGHNA and YNFKEQ. This CDR3 is built from 16 residues. The CDR3 sequence: CASSLPGGGYVYEQYF.

V is TRBV5-1 and J is TRBJ2-3; absent DNA, TCRdb's TRBD1 call cannot be checked. CDR3 size: 16 residues. CDR1 and CDR2 (germline): SGHRS, YFSETQ. CDR3 region: CASTTGGTTLTDTQYF.

The V and J genes are TRBV7-9 and TRBJ2-3; TCRdb designates TRBD2, a call that cannot be tested without DNA. The CDR3 totals 17 residues. The germline CDR1 and CDR2 sequences are SEHNR and FQNEAQ (reference sequence). CDR3 region: CASSSDPRRDKLDTQYF.